What follows are 3 T cell receptor beta chains derived from one specimen sequenced in a study of beta chain features in type 1 diabetes (dated by TCRdb to the late 2010s). The library was generated by the immunoSEQ multiplex PCR assay. The High Capacity cDNA Reverse Transcription Kit was used to reverse transcribe all of the isolated RNA, meaning that expressed TCRB transcripts were what got sequenced. TCRdb carries this immuneACCESS record with in-frame sequences only. Its versions omit some clonotypes, under half of them owing to an unresolved V gene in the studies checked, with the rest unexplained. In this sample the table shows fewer than 650,000 clones, roughly 16% of which occur a single time. Of the sample, about 0.097% falls within the top ten clones. Sequenced sample: naive CD4+ T cells from blood. Reading the label with the study, this specimen's cell subset or site is: true naive CD4+ T cells. The receptor source for this set is a man aged 18 to 30 in good health.

In its sample, this clone was seen a few times. The rearrangement joins TRBV15 to TRBJ1-2; no clear D gene. Trimming took off 3 bases at V and 0 bases at J, with 2 bases between the two ends. Germline V gene sequence: CDR1 LNHNV, CDR2 YYDKDF (reference sequence). The CDR3 length is 12 residues. CDR3 residues: CATSRPNYGYTF. The CDR3, as DNA: TGTGCCACCAGCAGGCCTAACTATGGCTACACCTTC.

This clone has just a few counts. The chain couples TRBV2 to TRBJ1-3; D gene uncertain. Germline CDR1 SNHLY, CDR2 FYNNEI. CDR3 length: 15 amino acids. Trimming stripped 3 bases from V and 2 bases from J, with 11 bases between. CDR3 loop: CASSDGTGTGNTIYF. CDR3 sequence (DNA): TGTGCCAGCAGTGATGGTACCGGGACTGGAAACACCATATATTTT.

Concerning this clone: The same CDR3 is also encoded by other DNA sequences in this sample. The chain recombines TRBV5-1 with TRBJ1-1; D uncertain. CDR3 length equals 14 residues. Germline V lookup: CDR1 SGHRS, CDR2 YFSETQ. V was clipped by 0 bases and J by 1 base, with 7 bases between them. The CDR3 DNA follows: TGCGCCAGCAGCTTGGCCCTAGGGAACACTGAAGCTTTCTTT. It encodes CASSLALGNTEAFF. The full variable domain, with the rest looked up from reference TRBV5-1 and TRBJ1-1, is KAGVTQTPRYLIKTRGQQVTLSCSPISGHRSVSWYQQTPGQGLQFLFEYFSETQRNKGNFPGRFSGRQFSNSRSEMNVSTLELGDSALYLCASSLALGNTEAFFGQGTRLTVV.